Only one count was recorded for the clone carrying this TCR beta chain. This study enrolled people aged 18 to 89 from roughly 24 US geographic areas. The source of the sample is a study of blood T cell repertoires in COVID-19. As for the study in general: The samples span acute and convalescent COVID-19 from the United States, Italy and Spain.

The protocol was immunoSEQ multiplex PCR, while the TCRdb copy is restricted to in-frame clones and leaves out a portion. The table includes around 260,000 clones, 90% detected once. V was shortened by 6 bases and J by 2 bases, with 14 bases between the two germline ends. The CDR3 is 14 residues long. Per the germline V gene, CDR1 is KGHSH and CDR2 is LQKENI. Sequencing was performed on PBMCs or T cells enriched from blood (not recorded which). This receptor was taken from a woman aged 25 to 39 who had recovered from COVID-19. The chain combines TRBV18 with TRBJ2-7; D perhaps matches TRBD1 (5 bases). CDR3 sequence (DNA): TGTGCCAGCTCGTCCCGGACGGACACCTACGAGCAGTACTTC. It is translated as CASSSRTDTYEQYF.